Listed here is a single TCR beta chain. This entry is derived from a study of blood T cell repertoires in COVID-19. Study summary: T cells, B-cell-depleted T cells, or PBMCs supplied cDNA or gDNA.

Original data processing: Amplification from reference gene primers served as the basis for estimated nucleated cell counts. Sequenced by immunoSEQ multiplex PCR; TCRdb stores in-frame clones only, minus some. From that table come the V and J calls and clone size; the DNA was used to work out D and trimming. The table shows approximately 280,000 clones, with around 84% occurring only once. Patients at the Seattle site were enrolled during active infection and followed longitudinally. This clonotype originated in a human donor with COVID-19, enrolled during active disease. The donor label of this sample is uncertain. Sequencing input: peripheral blood.

The CDR3 bases are TGCGCCAGCAGCCCAGAAGGTGACAGGATCTATGGCTACACCTTC. Translation: CASSPEGDRIYGYTF. V is TRBV4-1 and J is TRBJ1-2, with D maybe TRBD1 (6 bases). V was shortened by 4 bases and J by 4 bases, with 16 bases between the two germline ends. Germline V gene sequence: CDR1 MGHRA, CDR2 YSYEKL. CDR3 length equals 15 residues.